The next 18 T cell receptor beta chains were all read from a single sample in a study of cytomegalovirus exposure and HLA in healthy donors. Some clones are missing from TCRdb's copy, which holds only in-frame ones; the method was immunoSEQ multiplex PCR. This table has around 300,000 clones, around nine tenths appearing once. Sequenced: PBMCs. All receptors come from a woman between 18 and 29 years old in good health and CMV-seronegative.

CDR3 amino acids: CASSPGTGGTRTEAFF. The CDR3 DNA reads TGTGCCAGCTCACCCGGGACAGGGGGAACGAGGACTGAAGCTTTCTTT. The chain uses TRBV18 and TRBJ1-1; 11 bases are a match to TRBD1. Germline-derived CDR1 and CDR2 are KGHSH and LQKENI. The V gene end was trimmed by 3 bases and the J gene end by 5 bases; junction bases not matched to a gene: 8. The CDR3 totals 16 residues.

This chain joins TRBV27 and TRBJ1-1; 7 bases match TRBD1. Germline lookup yields CDR1 MNHEY and CDR2 SMNVEV (reference sequence). This CDR3 region has 14 residues. Losses at the gene ends were 2 bases for V and 11 bases for J; bases not matched to a gene: 11. The DNA of the CDR3 is TGTGCCAGCAGTTTAGATATCGGCAGGGGGAAGGCTTTCTTT. Protein product: CASSLDIGRGKAFF.

The chain recombines TRBV13 with TRBJ1-5; perhaps TRBD1 as D (6 bases). Germline CDR1 and CDR2: PRHDT and FYEKMQ (reference sequence). Trimming stripped 8 bases from V and 4 bases from J, with 12 bases between. The CDR3 covers 13 residues. The DNA of the CDR3 is TGTGCCAGCTCAAGGGGGTGGAATCAGCCCCAGCATTTT. Amino acids: CASSRGWNQPQHF.

This chain links TRBV6-5 with TRBJ2-7, with 7 bases identical to TRBD1. The germline V gene encodes CDR1 MNHEY and CDR2 SVGAGI. There are 15 residues in the CDR3. Trimming cost V 2 bases and J 0 bases; bases outside gene matches: 4. CDR3 protein: CASSYRAGGSYEQYF. The DNA of the CDR3 is TGTGCCAGCAGTTACCGGGCAGGGGGCTCCTACGAGCAGTACTTC.

The chain uses TRBV19 and TRBJ1-2, with 10 bases that match TRBD1. V shed 5 bases, J shed 7 bases, and the junction held 13 bases outside the gene matches. The CDR3 sequence is 16 residues long. Per the germline V gene, CDR1 is LNHDA and CDR2 is SQIVND (reference sequence). The CDR3 coding sequence is TGTGCCAGTAGTCCCGGTGCGGACAGGGGGATTAGTGGCTACACCTTC. Protein: CASSPGADRGISGYTF.

This chain uses TRBV10-2 with TRBJ2-1; 10 bases agree with TRBD2. Looked up from germline, CDR1 is WSHSY and CDR2 is SAAADI. Trimming removed 1 base from V and 6 bases from J; junction bases left unmatched: 9. The CDR3 consists of 17 residues. CDR3 in DNA: TGCGCCAGCAGTGAGTTTTTCTCGGCTAGCGGGGGCAATGAGCAGTTCTTC. This encodes CASSEFFSASGGNEQFF.

V usage is TRBV9 and J usage is TRBJ2-6; 10 bases fit TRBD2. Trimming took 2 bases from V and 5 from J; bases not matched to a gene: 4. The V gene's germline CDR1 is SGDLS and CDR2 YYNGEE. The CDR3 is 16 residues long. The CDR3 DNA is TGTGCCAGCAGCGTGGCTAGCGGGAGCTGGGCCAACGTCCTGACTTTC. It specifies CASSVASGSWANVLTF.

The chain couples TRBV30 to TRBJ1-1; 10 positions agree with TRBD1. The CDR3 extends over 14 amino acids. V lost 1 base and J lost 6; bases outside the gene matches: 5. CDR1 and CDR2 (germline): GTSNPN, SVGIG (reference sequence). The CDR3 region has the DNA TGTGCCTGGAGTGACGACAGGGGGCGGGCTGAAGCTTTCTTT. Its protein is CAWSDDRGRAEAFF. The entire variable domain, with the rest obtained from reference TRBV30 and TRBJ1-1, is as follows: SQTIHQWPATLVQPVGSPLSLECTVEGTSNPNLYWYRQAAGRGLQLLFYSVGIGQISSEVPQNLSASRPQDRQFILSSKKLLLSDSGFYLCAWSDDRGRAEAFFGQGTRLTVV.

The DNA for the CDR3 is TGTGCCAGCAGCCAAGTCGCACAGGTCGAACTGTTTTTT. Translation: CASSQVAQVELFF. The chain has TRBV14 and TRBJ1-4; D might be TRBD1 (5 bases). Trimming removed 1 base at V and 12 bases at J, with 12 bases between. Germline V lookup: CDR1 SGHDN, CDR2 FVKESK. CDR3 size: 13 residues.

This chain connects TRBV5-8 to TRBJ1-2; 10 bases agree with TRBD1. The CDR3 runs to 15 residues. Germline V gene sequence: CDR1 SGHTS, CDR2 YDEGEE. The V and J ends lost 2 bases and 4 bases, in that order; junction bases with no gene match: 5. The DNA of the CDR3 is TGTGCCAGCAGCTTCCGACAGGGGGCATCCTATGGCTACACCTTC. Residues: CASSFRQGASYGYTF.

This chain joins TRBV2 and TRBJ2-5; TRBD2 is a possible D gene (6 bases). V lost 6 bases and J lost 1, with 15 bases in between. The CDR3 is made up of 15 amino acids. Germline CDR1 reads SNHLY; CDR2 reads FYNNEI. The CDR3 reads CASSLETSTQETQYF. In DNA, the CDR3 is TGTGCCAGCAGCCTAGAGACTAGTACCCAAGAGACCCAGTACTTC.

The chain carries TRBV29-1 and TRBJ2-1; 12 bases fit TRBD2. V was clipped by 7 bases and J by 6 bases; unmatched bases: 7. Germline CDR1 reads SQVTM; CDR2 reads ANQGSEA. This CDR3 region has 14 residues. The CDR3 region is CSARLAGERNEQFF. The CDR3 nucleotides are TGCAGCGCCCGACTAGCGGGAGAACGCAATGAGCAGTTCTTC.

The gene calls are TRBV7-9 and TRBJ2-3; 9 bases line up with TRBD1. Germline loops: CDR1 SEHNR, CDR2 FQNEAQ (reference sequence). This CDR3 region has 15 residues. J gave up 4 bases and V 6 bases, and 8 bases lay outside the gene matches. This CDR3 reads CASSRQGQGADTQYF. CDR3 sequence (DNA): TGTGCCAGCAGTAGGCAGGGACAGGGAGCAGATACGCAGTATTTT.

The chain is built from TRBV9 and TRBJ2-3; 12 nucleotides match TRBD1. V lost 4 bases to trimming and J lost 1 base; unmatched junction nucleotides: 4. Germline CDR1 is SGDLS and CDR2 is YYNGEE. The CDR3 is 16 residues long. Here the CDR3 reads CASSMGQGAGTDTQYF. In DNA form, the CDR3 reads TGTGCCAGCAGCATGGGACAGGGGGCTGGCACAGATACGCAGTATTTT.

The chain employs TRBV10-3 and TRBJ1-2; tentative D call: TRBD1 (6 bases). Germline V lookup: CDR1 ENHRY, CDR2 SYGVKD. This CDR3 spans 17 amino acids. Trimming stripped 3 bases from V and 2 bases from J, with 19 bases between. In nucleotides, the CDR3 is TGTGCCATCAGTGATAAGGGAGGGAAAGGGGGGAACTATGGCTACACCTTC. Residues: CAISDKGGKGGNYGYTF.

CDR3 bases: TGTGCCAGCAATCGATTGTGGCGGGACGAACGCACAGATACGCAGTATTTT. This codes for CASNRLWRDERTDTQYF. The chain combines TRBV2 with TRBJ2-3; D perhaps matches TRBD2 (6 bases). Deletions cut 7 bases from V and 1 base from J, with 21 bases between. The CDR3 spans 17 residues. In germline, CDR1 is SNHLY, CDR2 FYNNEI.

In nucleotides, the CDR3 is TGTGCCAGCAGCTTAGGACTAGCAGTTGCCAACGAGCAGTACTTC. Its protein is CASSLGLAVANEQYF. The rearrangement uses TRBV9 and TRBJ2-7; TRBD2 matches 8 bases. In germline, CDR1 is SGDLS, CDR2 YYNGEE. This CDR3 is built from 15 residues. J was trimmed by 5 bases and V by 4 bases; bases with no gene match: 11. Together with reference TRBV9 and TRBJ2-7, the CDR3 gives the full variable domain: DSGVTQTPKHLITATGQRVTLRCSPRSGDLSVYWYQQSLDQGLQFLIQYYNGEERAKGNILERFSAQQFPDLHSELNLSSLELGDSALYFCASSLGLAVANEQYFGPGTRLTVT.

The genes are TRBV4-3 and TRBJ2-2; a possible D gene is TRBD1 (6 bases). CDR3 size: 14 residues. The germline V gene encodes CDR1 LGHNA and CDR2 YSLEER. The V end lost 0 bases, the J end lost 8 bases, and 10 bases lay between the germline ends. CDR3 in amino acids: CASSQERGYGELFF. CDR3 nucleotides: TGCGCCAGCAGCCAAGAGAGGGGGTATGGGGAGCTGTTTTTT.